Shown below are 23 T cell receptor beta chains from a single sample sequenced in a study of blood T cell repertoires in COVID-19. Profiled with immunoSEQ multiplex PCR; TCRdb holds only in-frame clones, not every one. The sample holds approximately 110,000 clones, approximately 80% seen once. Sequencing was performed on peripheral blood. The receptors shown here come from a woman between 45 and 60 years old with acute or convalescent COVID-19.

The rearrangement links TRBV11-1 to TRBJ2-5; tentatively, D is TRBD2 (6 bases). Per germline, CDR1 SGHAT and CDR2 FQDESV (reference sequence). V lost 3 bases, J lost 1 base, and 12 bases lay in between. The CDR3 length is 15 residues. For the CDR3, the DNA is TGTGCCAGCAGCTTGGGTACTAGCAGCCAAGAGACCCAGTACTTC. Amino acid sequence: CASSLGTSSQETQYF.

The gene calls are TRBV5-6 and TRBJ1-2, with 8 bases lining up with TRBD1. This CDR3 is 13 amino acids long. Germline V lookup: CDR1 SGHDT, CDR2 YYEEEE. V shed 4 bases and J 4 bases; nucleotides not matched to a gene: 3. The CDR3, as DNA: TGTGCCAGCAGCCGAGACAGGGGCTATGGCTACACCTTC. It is translated as CASSRDRGYGYTF.

This clone has just one count. V usage is TRBV5-1 and J usage is TRBJ1-2; 7 bases are shared with TRBD1. V lost 4 bases and J lost 8; bases outside the gene matches: 17. CDR1 SGHRS and CDR2 YFSETQ come from the germline V gene. This CDR3 spans 16 amino acids. The CDR3 region has the DNA TGCGCCAGCAGCCTAACCTTGGGACAGAGGGAAGAGGGCTACACCTTC. Translation: CASSLTLGQREEGYTF.

This sequence joins TRBV18 and TRBJ1-2, with D uncertain. Germline CDR1 KGHSH, CDR2 LQKENI. CDR3 length: 12 residues. Between the trimmed V and J ends, which lost 6 bases and 13 bases, there was a span of 18 bases. CDR3 amino acids: CASSLEAAFFTF. In nucleotides, the CDR3 is TGTGCCAGCTCCTTAGAGGCCGCTTTTTTCACCTTC.

The chain uses TRBV5-8 and TRBJ1-5; TRBD1 matches 10 bases. With 4 bases clipped from V and 0 bases from J, the junction kept 7 bases outside the gene matches. Germline CDR1 reads SGHTS; CDR2 reads YDEGEE. The CDR3 covers 17 residues. CDR3 DNA sequence: TGTGCCAGCAGCCTGGACAGGGGGTCTTTTAGCAATCAGCCCCAGCATTTT. Its translation is CASSLDRGSFSNQPQHF.

V and J are TRBV9 and TRBJ1-2; D is undetermined. Trimming removed 4 bases at V and 3 bases at J, with 16 bases between. Germline CDR1 reads SGDLS; CDR2 reads YYNGEE. CDR3 length equals 15 residues. The CDR3 region has the DNA TGTGCCAGCAGCCCTCAGACCGACTTATACTATGGCTACACCTTC. This sequence encodes CASSPQTDLYYGYTF.

With respect to this clone: Distinct nucleotide sequences in the sample also encode this CDR3. This chain links TRBV18 with TRBJ2-2, with D possibly matching TRBD2 (5 bases). Germline loops: CDR1 KGHSH, CDR2 LQKENI. V shed 2 bases and J shed 1 base, with 5 bases lying between them. This CDR3 spans 14 amino acids. The CDR3 loop is CASSPGLNTGELFF. The CDR3 bases are TGTGCCAGCTCACCAGGACTGAACACCGGGGAGCTGTTTTTT.

The V gene is TRBV2, the J gene TRBJ1-4, with 10 bases identical to TRBD1. The CDR3 runs 17 residues. V was clipped by 1 base and J by 6 bases; unmatched bases: 8. Germline CDR1 SNHLY, CDR2 FYNNEI. DNA for the CDR3: TGTGCCAGCAGTGAAGAGCGGGCGGGGACAGGGGATGAAAAACTGTTTTTT. Its translation is CASSEERAGTGDEKLFF. The full variable domain, with the rest looked up from reference TRBV2 and TRBJ1-4, is EPEVTQTPSHQVTQMGQEVILRCVPISNHLYFYWYRQILGQKVEFLVSFYNNEISEKSEIFDDQFSVERPDGSNFTLKIRSTKLEDSAMYFCASSEERAGTGDEKLFFGSGTQLSVL.

The V and J genes are TRBV18 and TRBJ2-7, with no clear D. V lost 3 bases and J lost 1, with 19 bases in between. This CDR3 is built from 17 residues. The germline gives CDR1 KGHSH, CDR2 LQKENI. The DNA of the CDR3 is TGTGCCAGCTCACCTACTCATCCCAGTCCAGGTTCCTACGAGCAGTACTTC. This codes for CASSPTHPSPGSYEQYF.

The chain links TRBV5-1 to TRBJ1-5; D is perhaps TRBD1 (6 bases). The germline V gene has CDR1 SGHRS and CDR2 YFSETQ. This CDR3 is built from 15 residues. With 3 bases removed from V and 4 bases from J, the gap between germline ends came to 14 bases. Written as DNA, the CDR3 is TGCGCCAGCAGCTGGGGGCAGGGTGTGAATCAGCCCCAGCATTTT. Translating gives CASSWGQGVNQPQHF.

This rearrangement joins TRBV6-5 to TRBJ1-4; D ambiguous. The germline V gene encodes CDR1 MNHEY and CDR2 SVGAGI. V shed 6 bases and J shed 5 bases, with 10 bases lying between them. This CDR3 is built from 13 residues. In nucleotides, the CDR3 is TGTGCCAGCAGAGCCACCCTAAATGAAAAACTGTTTTTT. Translation gives CASRATLNEKLFF.

This chain joins TRBV28 and TRBJ1-1; 8 nucleotides match TRBD1. The CDR3 totals 17 residues. CDR1 is MDHEN and CDR2 is SYDVKM in the germline V gene. With 5 bases clipped from V and 4 bases from J, the junction kept 15 bases outside the gene matches. The CDR3 region has the DNA TGTGCCAGCAGTCTGTTACGAGGACAGGGATTGAGCACTGAAGCTTTCTTT. Amino acids: CASSLLRGQGLSTEAFF.

This chain links TRBV10-2 with TRBJ1-6; D uncertain. The V end lost 8 bases, the J end lost 10 bases, and 15 bases lay between the germline ends. The V gene's germline CDR1 is WSHSY and CDR2 SAAADI. The CDR3 loop spans 13 amino acids. This CDR3 is CASGRESRSPLHF. The CDR3 DNA reads as TGCGCCAGCGGGAGGGAATCGCGCTCACCCCTCCACTTT.

This clone occurred once. This chain joins TRBV12-3 or TRBV12-4 and TRBJ2-7; no reliable D call. The CDR3 runs to 11 residues. V was trimmed by 6 bases and J by 3 bases, leaving 6 bases between them. Here the CDR3 reads CASSPNYEQYF. For the CDR3, the DNA is TGTGCCAGCAGCCCTAACTACGAGCAGTACTTC.

The CDR3 sequence: CASSLRVGAGPYSYEQYF. In DNA, the CDR3 is TGTGCCAGCAGTTTAAGAGTGGGGGCGGGCCCCTATTCCTACGAGCAGTACTTC. The chain joins TRBV28 to TRBJ2-7; TRBD1 might be the D (6 bases). V dropped 2 bases and J dropped 1 base, with 21 bases sitting between them. The CDR3 has 18 residues. Germline assignment: CDR1 MDHEN and CDR2 SYDVKM.

This clone was recorded only once. V gene TRBV7-2 combines with J gene TRBJ1-2; TRBD1 matches 9 bases. V was clipped by 4 bases and J by 5 bases; unmatched bases: 5. The CDR3 covers 14 residues. Germline V gene data show CDR1 as SGHTA and CDR2 as FQGNSA. The CDR3 DNA sequence: TGTGCCAGCAGCTCTCGGACAGGGGAATATGGCTACACCTTC. It codes for CASSSRTGEYGYTF.

The V call is TRBV3-1 (or the pseudogene TRBV3-2), the J call TRBJ1-2; D is perhaps TRBD1 (5 bases). The CDR3 spans 14 residues. In germline, CDR1 is LGHDT, CDR2 YNNKEL (reference sequence). V lost 1 base, J lost 6 bases, and 12 bases lay in between. In DNA, the CDR3 is TGTGCCAGCAGCCAAGCCGGCAGGGCCCATGGCTACACCTTC. It yields the protein CASSQAGRAHGYTF.

This clone was seen a single time. V gene TRBV7-2 combines with J gene TRBJ2-5, with 7 nucleotides matching TRBD2. The CDR3 totals 15 residues. Per germline, CDR1 SGHTA and CDR2 FQGNSA. The V and J ends lost 0 bases and 1 base, in that order; junction bases with no gene match: 2. CDR3 nucleotide sequence: TGTGCCAGCAGCTTAGCGGGGGGGATCCAAGAGACCCAGTACTTC. This sequence encodes CASSLAGGIQETQYF.

The rearrangement links TRBV12-3 or TRBV12-4 to TRBJ2-2; TRBD1 is a possible D gene (5 bases). This CDR3 is built from 13 residues. Trimming took off 6 bases at V and 6 bases at J, with 11 bases between the two ends. The CDR3: CASRLQVSGELFF. The CDR3 DNA follows: TGTGCCAGCAGGCTACAGGTTTCCGGGGAGCTGTTTTTT.

The chain joins TRBV14 to TRBJ1-2; no definite D call. Trimming removed 0 bases at V and 2 bases at J, with 4 bases between. CDR1 and CDR2 from the germline V gene are SGHDN and FVKESK. The CDR3 consists of 13 residues. CDR3 in amino acids: CASSQDRNYGYTF. The CDR3 DNA reads TGTGCCAGCAGCCAAGACAGGAACTATGGCTACACCTTC. Drawing the rest from reference TRBV14 and TRBJ1-2, the complete variable domain is EAGVTQFPSHSVIEKGQTVTLRCDPISGHDNLYWYRRVMGKEIKFLLHFVKESKQDESGMPNNRFLAERTGGTYSTLKVQPAELEDSGVYFCASSQDRNYGYTFGSGTRLTVV.

The chain is built from TRBV30 and TRBJ1-1; D unresolved. Trimming left V 0 bases short and J 7 bases short, with 18 bases between. Germline V gene data show CDR1 as GTSNPN and CDR2 as SVGIG (reference sequence). This CDR3 is built from 15 residues. The DNA of the CDR3 is TGTGCCTGGAGTGTACGGCCGCCCCGTCGGGTTGAAGCTTTCTTT. Its translation is CAWSVRPPRRVEAFF.

This clone came up once. The V and J genes are TRBV15 and TRBJ2-5; 8 bases map to TRBD2. V shed 5 bases and J 5 bases; nucleotides not matched to a gene: 4. Germline values: CDR1 LNHNV, CDR2 YYDKDF (reference sequence). The CDR3 has 13 amino acids. The CDR3 nucleotides read TGTGCCACCAGCGGTAGCGGGATGGAGACCCAGTACTTC. This codes for CATSGSGMETQYF.

J is TRBJ2-2 and V is TRBV3-1 (or the pseudogene TRBV3-2), with D possibly matching TRBD2 (7 bases). There are 14 residues in the CDR3. Germline CDR1 LGHDT, CDR2 YNNKEL (reference sequence). The V gene lost 4 bases and the J gene lost 9 bases, with 15 bases spanning the gap. The CDR3 sequence is CASSRGGAQRELFF. The DNA of the CDR3 is TGTGCCAGCAGCCGAGGGGGGGCCCAAAGGGAGCTGTTTTTT.